In this sample, the clone carrying this T cell receptor beta chain turned up many times. Its antigen is unknown. This specimen comes from a study of identical twins. The study's findings and limits: Memory repertoires lacked the insertion deficit that abundant cord blood beta clonotypes showed. Zero-insertion results could be subject to partial confounding by invariant MAIT and iNKT cells. The conclusions drew on cross-sectional statistical analysis instead of tracking the same donors.

V lost 5 bases and J 2 bases, leaving 13 bases between the germline ends. There are 15 residues in the CDR3. Germline CDR1 SGHTA, CDR2 FQGNSA. TCRdb reprocessed the 5' RACE reads via MiXCR and lists one record per CDR3 protein. This sample has hundreds of thousands of distinct CDR3 sequences, with over 8% found just once. The sequence derives from a woman aged 18-29 years in good health. The chain combines TRBV7-2 with TRBJ1-3, with D perhaps TRBD1 (6 bases). Sequenced material: memory (CD45RO+) T cells sorted from blood. The CDR3 sequence is CASSAGTTTGNTIYF. The DNA of the CDR3 is TGTGCCAGCAGCGCGGGGACAACCACTGGAAACACCATATATTTT.